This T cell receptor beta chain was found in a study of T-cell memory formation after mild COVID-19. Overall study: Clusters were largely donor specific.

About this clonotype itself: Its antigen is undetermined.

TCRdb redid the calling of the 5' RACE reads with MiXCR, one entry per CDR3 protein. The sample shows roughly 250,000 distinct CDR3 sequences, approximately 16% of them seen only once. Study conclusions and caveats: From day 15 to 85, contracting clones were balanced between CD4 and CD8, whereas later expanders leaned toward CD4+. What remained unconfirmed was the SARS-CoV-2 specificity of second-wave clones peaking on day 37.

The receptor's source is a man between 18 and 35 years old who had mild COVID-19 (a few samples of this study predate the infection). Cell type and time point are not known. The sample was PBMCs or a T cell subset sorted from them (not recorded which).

The CDR3 region is CASRPGQGSGEQFF. DNA of the CDR3: TGTGCCAGCAGGCCCGGACAGGGTTCAGGAGAGCAGTTCTTC. The V and J genes are TRBV7-2 and TRBJ2-1; 8 bases line up with TRBD1. The germline V gene encodes CDR1 SGHTA and CDR2 FQGNSA. J gave up 10 bases and V 6 bases, and 11 bases lay outside the gene matches. There are 14 residues in the CDR3.